One sample yielded the 32 T cell receptor beta chains listed below, sequenced in a study of blood T cell repertoires in COVID-19. The data were produced by immunoSEQ multiplex PCR, yet TCRdb's version contains in-frame clones alone and is incomplete. The table has more than 200,000 clones, around 82% seen once. Sequenced sample: peripheral blood. Receptors were obtained from a woman aged 80 or older with active or convalescent COVID-19.

The rearrangement links TRBV19 to TRBJ2-2; 16 bases match TRBD2. J was trimmed by 4 bases and V by 5 bases; bases with no gene match: 13. This CDR3 is built from 20 residues. Per germline, CDR1 LNHDA and CDR2 SQIVND (reference sequence). CDR3 amino acids: CASSARPGLAGGPLTGELFF. Here the CDR3 DNA reads TGTGCCAGTAGTGCCCGCCCGGGACTAGCGGGGGGGCCTCTCACCGGGGAGCTGTTTTTT.

The gene calls are TRBV6-5 and TRBJ2-5, with TRBD2 matching over 7 bases. This CDR3 has 14 amino acids. Per the germline V gene, CDR1 is MNHEY and CDR2 is SVGAGI. Trimming took 0 bases from V and 5 from J; bases not matched to a gene: 3. The CDR3 spells CASSYSRGGETQYF. The CDR3 bases are TGTGCCAGCAGTTACTCAAGGGGAGGGGAGACCCAGTACTTC.

The sample holds a few counts of this clone. The V call is TRBV2, the J call TRBJ1-2; TRBD1 agrees at 7 bases. Germline values: CDR1 SNHLY, CDR2 FYNNEI. CDR3 size: 15 residues. V trimming: 6 bases; J trimming: 1 base; junction bases outside the gene matches: 8. The CDR3 region is CASSAPGQINYGYTF. CDR3 DNA: TGTGCCAGCAGCGCACCGGGACAGATTAACTATGGCTACACCTTC. The variable domain in full, with the rest retrieved from reference TRBV2 and TRBJ1-2, is EPEVTQTPSHQVTQMGQEVILRCVPISNHLYFYWYRQILGQKVEFLVSFYNNEISEKSEIFDDQFSVERPDGSNFTLKIRSTKLEDSAMYFCASSAPGQINYGYTFGSGTRLTVV.

The V gene is TRBV27, the J gene TRBJ2-7; the D is unclear. V lost 7 bases to trimming and J lost 7 bases, with 11 bases between them. Germline values: CDR1 MNHEY, CDR2 SMNVEV (reference sequence). The CDR3 runs to 11 residues. CDR3 in DNA: TGTGCCAGCATCAGGCGTGGGGAGCAGTACTTC. Amino acid sequence: CASIRRGEQYF.

This clone has a single count. CDR3 sequence: CASSYRHTGYEQYF. DNA for the CDR3: TGTGCCAGCAGTTACCGCCATACAGGGTACGAGCAGTACTTC. The rearrangement joins TRBV6-5 to TRBJ2-7, with D possibly matching TRBD1 (6 bases). The germline gives CDR1 MNHEY, CDR2 SVGAGI. Trimming shortened V by 2 bases and J by 4 bases, and 12 bases separated the two germline ends. The CDR3 extends over 14 amino acids.

This chain connects TRBV6-2 or TRBV6-3 to TRBJ2-1, with D maybe TRBD1 (5 bases). Deletions cut 5 bases from V and 8 bases from J, with 19 bases between. This CDR3 region has 15 residues. From germline, CDR1 is MNHEY and CDR2 SVGEGT. CDR3 nucleotides: TGTGCCAGCAGTCGTAGGAGAACAGGTCTCGATGAGCAGTTCTTC. Translating gives CASSRRRTGLDEQFF.

The chain employs TRBV19 and TRBJ2-7, with D unclear. This CDR3 has 14 amino acids. Trimming cost V 5 bases and J 0 bases, with 11 bases left between them. Germline CDR1 LNHDA, CDR2 SQIVND (reference sequence). The CDR3 protein is CASSVGSYSYEQYF. CDR3 in DNA: TGTGCCAGTAGTGTAGGGTCCTACTCCTACGAGCAGTACTTC.

The sample holds a few counts of this clone. The chain carries TRBV2 and TRBJ2-1; the D gene is possibly TRBD2 (5 bases). V was clipped by 7 bases and J by 12 bases, with 13 bases between them. CDR3 size: 11 residues. Germline CDR1 is SNHLY and CDR2 is FYNNEI. The CDR3 is CASTVSRGQFF. The CDR3 DNA reads as TGTGCCAGCACTGTGAGTCGGGGGCAGTTCTTC.

This chain connects TRBV3-1 (or the pseudogene TRBV3-2) to TRBJ1-1; TRBD1 agrees at 8 bases. V lost 3 bases and J lost 4; bases outside the gene matches: 4. The CDR3 covers 14 residues. The germline V gene encodes CDR1 LGHDT and CDR2 YNNKEL (reference sequence). The CDR3 region has the DNA TGTGCCAGCAGCCAGCCAGGGGGCGGCACTGAAGCTTTCTTT. Its translation: CASSQPGGGTEAFF.

The genes are TRBV28 and TRBJ2-4; 9 bases map to TRBD1. The germline V gene encodes CDR1 MDHEN and CDR2 SYDVKM. The CDR3 is 14 residues long. V dropped 8 bases and J dropped 7; count of bases not matched to a gene: 9. The CDR3 DNA reads TGTGCCAGCCTTGGGACAGGGAGGATGAACATTCAGTACTTC. Protein product: CASLGTGRMNIQYF.

This rearrangement joins TRBV28 to TRBJ1-2; no clear D gene. The CDR3 is made up of 14 amino acids. V lost 4 bases and J 10 bases, leaving 19 bases between the germline ends. Germline V gene sequence: CDR1 MDHEN, CDR2 SYDVKM. The CDR3 sequence: CASSSNDDDGNYTF. The DNA of the CDR3 is TGTGCCAGCAGTTCCAACGATGATGACGGGAACTACACCTTC.

The J gene is TRBJ2-5, the V gene TRBV4-1, with TRBD2 matching 8 bases. Germline V gene lookup returns CDR1 MGHRA and CDR2 YSYEKL. V shed 2 bases and J 5 bases; nucleotides not matched to a gene: 7. The CDR3 covers 15 residues. The CDR3 region has the DNA TGCGCCAGCAGCCAATCCGGGGGGGCCGCGGAGACCCAGTACTTC. The encoded protein is CASSQSGGAAETQYF.

V is TRBV5-4 and J is TRBJ1-5; 7 positions match TRBD1. This CDR3 is built from 14 residues. Germline values: CDR1 SGHNT, CDR2 YYREEE (reference sequence). With 2 bases clipped from V and 3 bases from J, the junction kept 2 bases outside the gene matches. Here the CDR3 reads CASSLGTDNQPQHF. The CDR3 DNA reads as TGTGCCAGCAGCTTAGGGACAGACAATCAGCCCCAGCATTTT.

This clone appeared once. V and J are TRBV30 and TRBJ1-1; D not resolved. CDR3 size: 13 residues. Per germline, CDR1 GTSNPN and CDR2 SVGIG (reference sequence). Trimming shortened V by 1 base and J by 3 bases, and 9 bases separated the two germline ends. The CDR3 DNA sequence: TGTGCCTGGAGTGAAAACACAGACACTGAAGCTTTCTTT. It is translated as CAWSENTDTEAFF.

The chain has TRBV19 and TRBJ2-1; possibly TRBD2 for D (5 bases). The CDR3 runs to 14 residues. Germline lookup yields CDR1 LNHDA and CDR2 SQIVND (reference sequence). The V end lost 5 bases, the J end lost 5 bases, and 13 bases lay between the germline ends. The CDR3 here is CASSSTGYHNEQFF. The CDR3 DNA follows: TGTGCCAGTAGTTCTACGGGATACCACAATGAGCAGTTCTTC.

This chain connects TRBV28 to TRBJ1-5; the match to TRBD1 covers 7 bases. Germline V gene data show CDR1 as MDHEN and CDR2 as SYDVKM. V dropped 5 bases and J dropped 2; count of bases not matched to a gene: 9. CDR3 length: 16 residues. CDR3 DNA: TGTGCCAGCAGTCCCAGACAGGGAACGGGCAATCAGCCCCAGCATTTT. Its protein product is CASSPRQGTGNQPQHF.

The genes are TRBV28 and TRBJ1-2, with TRBD1 identical over 7 bases. The CDR3 spans 16 residues. J was trimmed by 4 bases and V by 3 bases; bases with no gene match: 11. Germline V CDR1 and CDR2: MDHEN, SYDVKM. CDR3 in DNA: TGTGCCAGCAGTTTGTGGACAGGACCAAAGGTCTATGGCTACACCTTC. Translating it yields CASSLWTGPKVYGYTF.

V gene TRBV19 combines with J gene TRBJ2-4; 10 bases match TRBD1. Germline CDR1 and CDR2: LNHDA and SQIVND (reference sequence). V lost 4 bases, J lost 9 bases, and 12 bases stayed unmatched. The CDR3 is made up of 16 amino acids. The CDR3 sequence: CASSTRTGGTVTIQYF. In DNA form, the CDR3 reads TGTGCCAGTAGTACACGGACAGGGGGTACGGTCACCATTCAGTACTTC.

This clone showed up just once. The V call is TRBV11-2, the J call TRBJ1-4, with a tentative D call TRBD1 (5 bases). Germline CDR1 SGHAT, CDR2 FQNNGV. Trimming stripped 5 bases from V and 4 bases from J, with 8 bases between. The CDR3 covers 13 residues. DNA of the CDR3: TGTGCCAGCAGCCAGGGCTATAATGAAAAACTGTTTTTT. It yields the protein CASSQGYNEKLFF. Together with reference TRBV11-2 and TRBJ1-4, the CDR3 gives the full variable domain: EAGVAQSPRYKIIEKRQSVAFWCNPISGHATLYWYQQILGQGPKLLIQFQNNGVVDDSQLPKDRFSAERLKGVDSTLKIQPAKLEDSAVYLCASSQGYNEKLFFGSGTQLSVL.

The V and J genes are TRBV14 and TRBJ2-1; 10 bases are shared with TRBD2. Germline V gives CDR1 SGHDN, CDR2 FVKESK. The CDR3 sequence is 17 residues long. With 0 bases clipped from V and 5 bases from J, the junction kept 7 bases outside the gene matches. The DNA for the CDR3 is TGTGCCAGCAGCCAAGACAGCGGGAGGGCCTGGAACAATGAGCAGTTCTTC. It yields the protein CASSQDSGRAWNNEQFF.

In its sample, this clone was seen a few times. DNA of the CDR3: TGTGCCAGCAGGACAGGGGGCTACAATGAGCAGTTCTTC. It is translated as CASRTGGYNEQFF. The chain employs TRBV7-2 and TRBJ2-1; 9 positions match TRBD1. The V and J ends lost 6 bases and 3 bases, in that order; junction bases with no gene match: 0. There are 13 residues in the CDR3. CDR1 is SGHTA and CDR2 is FQGNSA in the germline V gene.

The DNA of the CDR3 is TGTGCCAGCAGCTTGGCAGGGCAGCACATGAACACTGAAGCTTTCTTT. Its translation: CASSLAGQHMNTEAFF. This chain connects TRBV5-6 to TRBJ1-1; D is possibly TRBD1 (5 bases). Trimming pared 0 bases from V and 0 bases from J, leaving 12 bases between. Germline loops: CDR1 SGHDT, CDR2 YYEEEE. This CDR3 spans 16 amino acids.

The chain carries TRBV19 and TRBJ1-1; D is unresolved. Trimming left V 3 bases short and J 4 bases short, with 9 bases between. The CDR3 runs to 13 residues. In germline, CDR1 is LNHDA, CDR2 SQIVND (reference sequence). CDR3 DNA sequence: TGTGCCAGTAGTATTCGGTTGAGCACTGAAGCTTTCTTT. This translates into CASSIRLSTEAFF.

The sample holds one count of this clone. This chain links TRBV24-1 with TRBJ2-1; the match to TRBD2 covers 11 bases. The CDR3 spans 15 residues. In germline, CDR1 is KGHDR, CDR2 SFDVKD. After removal of 3 bases from V and 4 bases from J, the junction contained 1 base not matched to a gene. CDR3 in DNA: TGTGCCACCAGTGATGGGACTAGCGGATACAATGAGCAGTTCTTC. Amino acids: CATSDGTSGYNEQFF.

This chain links TRBV2 with TRBJ1-5; D gene ambiguous. Germline values: CDR1 SNHLY, CDR2 FYNNEI. The CDR3 consists of 13 residues. Trimming cost V 6 bases and J 5 bases, with 11 bases left between them. CDR3 in DNA: TGTGCCAGCAGCCTCAACAGTTATCAGCCCCAGCATTTT. It yields the protein CASSLNSYQPQHF.

This clone was detected once. The rearrangement links TRBV6-5 to TRBJ1-5; D gene ambiguous. The CDR3 runs 14 residues. V lost 6 bases, J lost 0 bases, and 9 bases lay in between. Germline assignment: CDR1 MNHEY and CDR2 SVGAGI. CDR3 sequence reads: CASSAGFSNQPQHF. The CDR3 region has the DNA TGTGCCAGCAGCGCGGGCTTTAGCAATCAGCCCCAGCATTTT.

The V gene is TRBV28, the J gene TRBJ1-2; D possibly corresponds to TRBD1 (6 bases). Germline V gene sequence: CDR1 MDHEN, CDR2 SYDVKM. The CDR3 totals 13 residues. V was cut by 6 bases and J by 8 bases, with 16 bases left in between. The CDR3 DNA sequence: TGTGCCAGCAGCCCAAGGACAGTTCGCGGCTACACCTTC. This translates into CASSPRTVRGYTF.

The chain uses TRBV10-3 and TRBJ1-2, with 9 bases aligning to TRBD1. V shed 6 bases and J 5 bases; nucleotides not matched to a gene: 10. The CDR3 runs to 15 residues. CDR1 and CDR2 (germline): ENHRY, SYGVKD. Written as DNA, the CDR3 is TGTGCCATCAGAATCACCGGGACAGGGCCTTATGGCTACACCTTC. Its protein is CAIRITGTGPYGYTF.

The gene calls are TRBV27 and TRBJ1-2; 9 nucleotides agree with TRBD1. CDR1 is MNHEY, CDR2 SMNVEV, per germline (reference sequence). V lost 5 bases to trimming and J lost 7 bases; unmatched junction nucleotides: 5. The CDR3 is 13 residues long. The CDR3, as DNA: TGTGCCAGCAGTCGGACAGGGGAATTTGGCTACACCTTC. Protein: CASSRTGEFGYTF.

The V and J genes are TRBV3-1 (or the pseudogene TRBV3-2) and TRBJ2-7; weak D call: TRBD1 (6 bases). This CDR3 is 14 amino acids long. Per germline, CDR1 LGHDT and CDR2 YNNKEL (reference sequence). The germline V and J ends were trimmed by 4 bases and 0 bases, with 10 bases remaining between them. The CDR3 DNA reads as TGTGCCAGCAGCCTAGACAGGCACTCCTACGAGCAGTACTTC. It encodes CASSLDRHSYEQYF.

This clone was seen a handful of times. The CDR3 spells CASSSLREGNTEAFF. The CDR3 nucleotides are TGCGCCAGCAGCTCGTTACGTGAGGGGAACACTGAAGCTTTCTTT. J is TRBJ1-1 and V is TRBV5-1; unclear D gene. V was shortened by 3 bases and J by 1 base, with 13 bases between the two germline ends. This CDR3 has 15 amino acids. CDR1 and CDR2 (germline): SGHRS, YFSETQ.

The CDR3 here is CASSIKQGVGTGELFF. CDR3 sequence (DNA): TGTGCCAGTAGTATAAAACAGGGGGTAGGAACCGGGGAGCTGTTTTTT. The V call is TRBV19, the J call TRBJ2-2; 8 nucleotides match TRBD1. This CDR3 contains 16 residues. The germline CDR1 and CDR2 sequences are LNHDA and SQIVND (reference sequence). Trimming at V came to 2 bases and at J to 5 bases, leaving 7 bases not matched to a gene. The full variable domain, with the rest looked up from reference TRBV19 and TRBJ2-2, is DGGITQSPKYLFRKEGQNVTLSCEQNLNHDAMYWYRQDPGQGLRLIYYSQIVNDFQKGDIAEGYSVSREKKESFPLTVTSAQKNPTAFYLCASSIKQGVGTGELFFGEGSRLTVL.